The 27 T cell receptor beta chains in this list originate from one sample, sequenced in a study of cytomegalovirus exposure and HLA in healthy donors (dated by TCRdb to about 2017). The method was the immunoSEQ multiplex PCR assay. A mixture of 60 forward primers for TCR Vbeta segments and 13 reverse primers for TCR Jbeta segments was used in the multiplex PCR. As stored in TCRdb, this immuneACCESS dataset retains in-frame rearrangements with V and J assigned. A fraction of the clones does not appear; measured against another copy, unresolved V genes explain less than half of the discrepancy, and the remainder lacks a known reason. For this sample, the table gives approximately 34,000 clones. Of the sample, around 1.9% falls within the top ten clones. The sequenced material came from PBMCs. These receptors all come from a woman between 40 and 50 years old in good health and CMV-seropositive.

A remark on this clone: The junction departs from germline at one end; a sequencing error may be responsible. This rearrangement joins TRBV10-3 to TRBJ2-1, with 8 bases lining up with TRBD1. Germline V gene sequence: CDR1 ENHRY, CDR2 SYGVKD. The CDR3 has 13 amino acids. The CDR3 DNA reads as TGTGCCATCAGTGAGTCCCTCGGACAGGGAGACGTCTTC. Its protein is CAISESLGQGDVF.

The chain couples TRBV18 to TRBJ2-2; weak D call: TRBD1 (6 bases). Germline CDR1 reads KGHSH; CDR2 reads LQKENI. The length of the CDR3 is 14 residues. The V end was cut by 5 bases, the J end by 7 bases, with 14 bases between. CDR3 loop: CASSAYQGSGELFF. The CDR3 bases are TGTGCCAGCTCAGCCTACCAGGGGAGCGGGGAGCTGTTTTTT.

Here the CDR3 reads CASSWSGYEQFF. CDR3 nucleotides: TGTGCCAGCAGCTGGAGTGGCTATGAGCAGTTCTTC. The chain combines TRBV5-4 with TRBJ2-1; D gene unclear. This CDR3 is 12 amino acids long. Trimming stripped 3 bases from V and 8 bases from J, with 9 bases between. Looked up from germline, CDR1 is SGHNT and CDR2 is YYREEE (reference sequence).

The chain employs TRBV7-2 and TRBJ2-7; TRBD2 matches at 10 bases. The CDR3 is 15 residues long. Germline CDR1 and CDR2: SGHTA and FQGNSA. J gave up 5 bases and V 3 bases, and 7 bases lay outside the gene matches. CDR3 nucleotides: TGTGCCAGCAGCTTGTCTAGCGGGAGTCAGAACGAGCAGTACTTC. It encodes CASSLSSGSQNEQYF.

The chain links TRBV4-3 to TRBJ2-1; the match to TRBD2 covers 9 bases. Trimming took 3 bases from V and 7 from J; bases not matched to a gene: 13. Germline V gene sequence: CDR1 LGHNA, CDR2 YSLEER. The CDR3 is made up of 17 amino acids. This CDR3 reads CASSQDSGTSFGNEQFF. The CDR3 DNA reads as TGCGCCAGCAGCCAGGATAGCGGGACTAGCTTTGGGAATGAGCAGTTCTTC.

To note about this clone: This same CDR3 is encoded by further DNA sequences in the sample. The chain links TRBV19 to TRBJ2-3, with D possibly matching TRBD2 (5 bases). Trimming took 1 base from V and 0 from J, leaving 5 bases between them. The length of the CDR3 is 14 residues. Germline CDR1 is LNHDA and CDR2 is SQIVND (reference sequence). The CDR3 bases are TGTGCCAGTAGTATAGGGACTAGCACAGATACGCAGTATTTT. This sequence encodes CASSIGTSTDTQYF.

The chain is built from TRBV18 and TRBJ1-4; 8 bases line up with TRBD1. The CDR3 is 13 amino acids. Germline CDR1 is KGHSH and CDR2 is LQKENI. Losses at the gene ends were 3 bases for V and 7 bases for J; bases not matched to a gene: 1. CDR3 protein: CASSPGQGEKLFF. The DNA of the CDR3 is TGTGCCAGCTCACCCGGACAGGGTGAAAAACTGTTTTTT.

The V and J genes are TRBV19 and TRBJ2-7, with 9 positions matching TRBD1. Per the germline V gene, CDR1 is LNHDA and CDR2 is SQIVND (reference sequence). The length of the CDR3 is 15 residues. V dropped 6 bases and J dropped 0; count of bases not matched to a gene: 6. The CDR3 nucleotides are TGTGCCAGTAGCACCGGGACAGGGAACTCCTACGAGCAGTACTTC. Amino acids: CASSTGTGNSYEQYF.

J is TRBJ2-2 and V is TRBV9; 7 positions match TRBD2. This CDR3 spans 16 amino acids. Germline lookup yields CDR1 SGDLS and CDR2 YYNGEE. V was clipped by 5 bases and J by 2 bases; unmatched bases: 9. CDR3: CASSNPRDYNTGELFF. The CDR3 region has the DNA TGTGCCAGCAGTAACCCCAGGGACTATAACACCGGGGAGCTGTTTTTT.

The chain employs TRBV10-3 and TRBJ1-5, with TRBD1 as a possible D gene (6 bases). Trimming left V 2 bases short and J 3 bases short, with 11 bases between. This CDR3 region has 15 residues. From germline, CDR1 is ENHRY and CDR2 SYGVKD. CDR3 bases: TGTGCCATCAGTGAGGGACAGCGGCCCAATCAGCCCCAGCATTTT. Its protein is CAISEGQRPNQPQHF.

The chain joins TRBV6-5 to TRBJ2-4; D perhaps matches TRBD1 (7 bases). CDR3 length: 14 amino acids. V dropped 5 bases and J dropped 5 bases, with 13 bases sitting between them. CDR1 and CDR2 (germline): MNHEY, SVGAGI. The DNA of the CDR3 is TGTGCCAGCAGTCGCGGGACAGCTGAAAACATTCAGTACTTC. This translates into CASSRGTAENIQYF.

CDR3 in DNA: TGTGCCACCAGCAGAGAGACTAGCAATGAGCAGTTCTTC. The encoded protein is CATSRETSNEQFF. The chain uses TRBV15 and TRBJ2-1; D might be TRBD2 (6 bases). V lost 0 bases and J lost 6, with 6 bases in between. The CDR3 is 13 amino acids. The germline CDR1 and CDR2 sequences are LNHNV and YYDKDF (reference sequence).

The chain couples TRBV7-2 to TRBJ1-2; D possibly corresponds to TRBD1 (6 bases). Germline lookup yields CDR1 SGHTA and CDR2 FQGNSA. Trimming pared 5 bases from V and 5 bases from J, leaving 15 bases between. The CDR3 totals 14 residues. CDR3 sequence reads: CASSPSATGYGYTF. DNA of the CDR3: TGTGCCAGCAGCCCTTCCGCCACAGGGTATGGCTACACCTTC.

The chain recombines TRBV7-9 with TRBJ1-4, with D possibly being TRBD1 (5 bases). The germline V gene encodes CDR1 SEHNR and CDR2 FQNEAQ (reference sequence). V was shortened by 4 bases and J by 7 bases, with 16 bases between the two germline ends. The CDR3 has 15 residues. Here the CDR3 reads CASSSPDSNIEKLFF. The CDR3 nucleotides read TGTGCCAGCAGCTCCCCCGACAGCAACATTGAAAAACTGTTTTTT.

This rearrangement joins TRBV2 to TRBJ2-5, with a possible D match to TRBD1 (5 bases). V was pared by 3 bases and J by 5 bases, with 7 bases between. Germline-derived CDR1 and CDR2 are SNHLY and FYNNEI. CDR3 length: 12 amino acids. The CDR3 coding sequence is TGTGCCAGCAGTGACAGGGCGGAGACCCAGTACTTC. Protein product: CASSDRAETQYF.

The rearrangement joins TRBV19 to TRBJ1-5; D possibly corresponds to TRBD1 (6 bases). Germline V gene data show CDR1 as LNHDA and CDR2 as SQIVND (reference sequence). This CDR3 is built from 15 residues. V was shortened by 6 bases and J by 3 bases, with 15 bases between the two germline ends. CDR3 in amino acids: CASRTRDIPNQPQHF. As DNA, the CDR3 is TGTGCCAGTAGAACTAGGGACATACCCAATCAGCCCCAGCATTTT.

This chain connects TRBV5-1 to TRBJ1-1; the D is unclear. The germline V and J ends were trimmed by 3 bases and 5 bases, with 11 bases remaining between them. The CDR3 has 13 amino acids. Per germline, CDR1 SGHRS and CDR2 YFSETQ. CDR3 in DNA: TGCGCCAGCAGCTCCTTCGGTGAAACTGAAGCTTTCTTT. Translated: CASSSFGETEAFF. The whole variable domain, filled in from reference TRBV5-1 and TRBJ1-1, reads KAGVTQTPRYLIKTRGQQVTLSCSPISGHRSVSWYQQTPGQGLQFLFEYFSETQRNKGNFPGRFSGRQFSNSRSEMNVSTLELGDSALYLCASSSFGETEAFFGQGTRLTVV.

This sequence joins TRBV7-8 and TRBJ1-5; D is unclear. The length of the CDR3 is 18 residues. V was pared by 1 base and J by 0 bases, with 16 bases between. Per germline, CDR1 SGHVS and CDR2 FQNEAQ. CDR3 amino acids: CASSLERRQPDSNQPQHF. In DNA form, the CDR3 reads TGTGCCAGCAGCTTAGAACGCAGGCAACCCGATAGCAATCAGCCCCAGCATTTT.

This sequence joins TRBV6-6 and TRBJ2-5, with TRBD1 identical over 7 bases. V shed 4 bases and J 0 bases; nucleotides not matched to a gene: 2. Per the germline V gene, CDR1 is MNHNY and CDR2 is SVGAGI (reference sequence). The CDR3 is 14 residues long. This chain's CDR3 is CASSLTGYQETQYF. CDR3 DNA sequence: TGTGCCAGCAGTTTGACAGGGTACCAAGAGACCCAGTACTTC.

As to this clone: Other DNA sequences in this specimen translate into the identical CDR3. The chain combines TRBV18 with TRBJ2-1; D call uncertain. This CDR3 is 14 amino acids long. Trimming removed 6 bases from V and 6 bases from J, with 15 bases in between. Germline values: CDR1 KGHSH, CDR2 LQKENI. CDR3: CASSPAGVANEQFF. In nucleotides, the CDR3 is TGTGCCAGCTCCCCCGCCGGAGTAGCCAATGAGCAGTTCTTC.

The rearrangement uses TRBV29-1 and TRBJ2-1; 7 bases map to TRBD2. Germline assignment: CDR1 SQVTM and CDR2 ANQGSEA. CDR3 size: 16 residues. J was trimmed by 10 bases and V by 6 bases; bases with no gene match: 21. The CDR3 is CSVVGLSSGNPREQFF. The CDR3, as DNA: TGCAGCGTCGTAGGGTTATCTAGCGGCAACCCAAGGGAGCAGTTCTTC.

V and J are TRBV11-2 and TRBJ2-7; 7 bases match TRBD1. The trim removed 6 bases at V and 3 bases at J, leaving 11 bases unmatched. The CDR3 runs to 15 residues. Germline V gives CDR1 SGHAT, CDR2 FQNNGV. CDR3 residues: CASRYDRALYYEQYF. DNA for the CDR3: TGTGCCAGCAGATACGACAGGGCCCTGTACTACGAGCAGTACTTC.

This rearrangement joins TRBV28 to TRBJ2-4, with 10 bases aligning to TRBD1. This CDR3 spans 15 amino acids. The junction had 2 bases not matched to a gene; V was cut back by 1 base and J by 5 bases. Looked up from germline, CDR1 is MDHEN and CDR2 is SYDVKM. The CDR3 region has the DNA TGTGCCAGCAGTTTATTCGGACAGGGGGAAAACATTCAGTACTTC. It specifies CASSLFGQGENIQYF.

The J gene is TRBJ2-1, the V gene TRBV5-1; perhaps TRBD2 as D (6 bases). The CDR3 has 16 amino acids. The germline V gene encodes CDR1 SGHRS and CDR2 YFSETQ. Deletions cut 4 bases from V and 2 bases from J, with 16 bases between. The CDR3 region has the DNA TGCGCCAGCAGCGGCGCGGGGAAGGTACCCTACAATGAGCAGTTCTTC. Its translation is CASSGAGKVPYNEQFF.

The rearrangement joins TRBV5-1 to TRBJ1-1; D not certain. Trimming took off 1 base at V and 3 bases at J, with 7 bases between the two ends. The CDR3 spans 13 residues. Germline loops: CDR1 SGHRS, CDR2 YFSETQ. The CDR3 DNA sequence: TGCGCCAGCAGCTTGAAGGAGGACACTGAAGCTTTCTTT. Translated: CASSLKEDTEAFF. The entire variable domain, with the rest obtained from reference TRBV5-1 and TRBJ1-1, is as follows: KAGVTQTPRYLIKTRGQQVTLSCSPISGHRSVSWYQQTPGQGLQFLFEYFSETQRNKGNFPGRFSGRQFSNSRSEMNVSTLELGDSALYLCASSLKEDTEAFFGQGTRLTVV.

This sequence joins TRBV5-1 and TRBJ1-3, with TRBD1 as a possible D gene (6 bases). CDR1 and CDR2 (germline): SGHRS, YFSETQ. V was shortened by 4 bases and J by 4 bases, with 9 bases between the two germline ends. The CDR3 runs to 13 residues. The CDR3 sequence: CASSPTGGNTIYF. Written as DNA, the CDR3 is TGCGCCAGCAGCCCGACAGGAGGAAACACCATATATTTT.

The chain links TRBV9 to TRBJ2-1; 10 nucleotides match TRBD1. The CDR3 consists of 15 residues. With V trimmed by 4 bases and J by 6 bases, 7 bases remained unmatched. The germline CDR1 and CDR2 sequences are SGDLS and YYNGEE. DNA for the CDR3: TGTGCCAGCAGCCCCCGGGACAGGGGTTCCAATGAGCAGTTCTTC. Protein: CASSPRDRGSNEQFF.